One and the same sample provided the 26 T cell receptor beta chains below, sequenced in a study of blood T cell repertoires in COVID-19. Clones were read by immunoSEQ multiplex PCR, and TCRdb kept only the in-frame ones, dropping some. The sample lists roughly 400,000 clones; approximately 89% were seen once. The sequenced material came from PBMCs or T cells enriched from blood (not recorded which). The receptors come from a young woman who had recovered from COVID-19.

This clone was found a few times. V and J are TRBV5-1 and TRBJ2-5, with TRBD1 as a possible D gene (5 bases). The length of the CDR3 is 14 residues. Germline values: CDR1 SGHRS, CDR2 YFSETQ. V shed 0 bases and J shed 4 bases, with 10 bases lying between them. The CDR3 region is CASSLATVRETQYF. CDR3 bases: TGCGCCAGCAGCTTGGCGACAGTAAGAGAGACCCAGTACTTC.

The CDR3 DNA is TGTGCCAGCAGTGGACAGGGGCGGAGGGGAAACACCATATATTTT. Residues: CASSGQGRRGNTIYF. The chain employs TRBV2 and TRBJ1-3; 8 nucleotides match TRBD1. Germline CDR1 SNHLY, CDR2 FYNNEI. V trimming: 4 bases; J trimming: 4 bases; junction bases outside the gene matches: 6. The CDR3 runs to 15 residues. Based on the CDR3 plus reference TRBV2 and TRBJ1-3, the full variable domain is EPEVTQTPSHQVTQMGQEVILRCVPISNHLYFYWYRQILGQKVEFLVSFYNNEISEKSEIFDDQFSVERPDGSNFTLKIRSTKLEDSAMYFCASSGQGRRGNTIYFGEGSWLTVV.

The chain recombines TRBV5-1 with TRBJ2-5; 8 bases align to TRBD1. CDR3 length: 13 amino acids. Losses at the gene ends were 5 bases for V and 2 bases for J; bases not matched to a gene: 2. Germline V gene data show CDR1 as SGHRS and CDR2 as YFSETQ. CDR3 bases: TGCGCCAGCAGGAGACAGGGGCAAGAGACCCAGTACTTC. This sequence encodes CASRRQGQETQYF.

Regarding this clone: Other nucleotide sequences from this sample produce the same CDR3. The chain recombines TRBV24-1 with TRBJ1-2; D possibly corresponds to TRBD1 (6 bases). With 4 bases removed from V and 1 base from J, the gap between germline ends came to 9 bases. The germline gives CDR1 KGHDR, CDR2 SFDVKD. The CDR3 is 14 residues long. This CDR3 reads CATSDPDSNYGYTF. CDR3 in DNA: TGTGCCACCAGTGACCCGGACAGTAACTATGGCTACACCTTC.

This rearrangement joins TRBV25-1 to TRBJ1-1; D not resolved. Germline lookup yields CDR1 MGHDK and CDR2 SYGVNS. V lost 5 bases, J lost 3 bases, and 10 bases lay in between. The CDR3 length is 13 residues. The CDR3 DNA reads TGTGCCAGCAGTCTCCAACGGGACACTGAAGCTTTCTTT. Residues: CASSLQRDTEAFF.

V is TRBV19 and J is TRBJ2-1; 10 bases are a match to TRBD2. This CDR3 is 15 amino acids long. Looked up from germline, CDR1 is LNHDA and CDR2 is SQIVND (reference sequence). V lost 4 bases to trimming and J lost 5 bases; unmatched junction nucleotides: 5. The CDR3 loop reads CASSTTSGAHNEQFF. The CDR3 region has the DNA TGTGCCAGTAGTACCACTAGCGGGGCGCACAATGAGCAGTTCTTC.

The chain uses TRBV3-1 (or the pseudogene TRBV3-2) and TRBJ1-1; 8 bases fit TRBD1. Germline-derived CDR1 and CDR2 are LGHDT and YNNKEL (reference sequence). The CDR3 covers 12 residues. V trimming: 8 bases; J trimming: 4 bases; junction bases outside the gene matches: 3. In DNA, the CDR3 is TGTGCCAGCGAACAGGGGGGCACTGAAGCTTTCTTT. Amino acids: CASEQGGTEAFF.

The rearrangement links TRBV4-2 to TRBJ2-1, with TRBD2 matching 10 bases. Looked up from germline, CDR1 is LGHNA and CDR2 is YNFKEQ. The CDR3 is made up of 15 amino acids. V lost 0 bases and J lost 7; bases outside the gene matches: 3. The CDR3 loop reads CASSQEKREGNEQFF. The CDR3 nucleotides read TGTGCCAGCAGCCAAGAGAAGCGGGAGGGTAATGAGCAGTTCTTC.

DNA of the CDR3: TGTGCCAGCAGCAATCGGAGAGCTAACACTGAAGCTTTCTTT. Translated: CASSNRRANTEAFF. The gene calls are TRBV21-1 and TRBJ1-1. TRBV21-1 corresponds to a pseudogene. The CDR3 consists of 14 residues.

The chain is built from TRBV5-5 and TRBJ2-7, with a tentative D call TRBD1 (6 bases). The V end lost 4 bases, the J end lost 5 bases, and 22 bases lay between the germline ends. Germline CDR1 reads SGHKS; CDR2 reads YYEKEE (reference sequence). This CDR3 spans 16 amino acids. The CDR3 region is CASSPRLQGVIDEQYF. The CDR3 DNA follows: TGTGCCAGCAGCCCAAGATTACAGGGTGTGATAGACGAGCAGTACTTC. The full variable domain, its missing parts supplied by reference TRBV5-5 and TRBJ2-7, is DAGVTQSPTHLIKTRGQQVTLRCSPISGHKSVSWYQQVLGQGPQFIFQYYEKEERGRGNFPDRFSARQFPNYSSELNVNALLLGDSALYLCASSPRLQGVIDEQYFGPGTRLTVT.

V is TRBV5-1 and J is TRBJ2-2, with 10 positions matching TRBD2. The CDR3 length is 16 residues. Losses at the gene ends were 2 bases for V and 7 bases for J; bases not matched to a gene: 8. Looked up from germline, CDR1 is SGHRS and CDR2 is YFSETQ. For the CDR3, the DNA is TGCGCCAGCAGCTTCCCCAGCGGGGGGGCGGACGGGGAGCTGTTTTTT. It yields the protein CASSFPSGGADGELFF.

The CDR3 region is CAWRVDRPNTEAFF. In DNA form, the CDR3 reads TGTGCCTGGAGGGTCGACAGGCCCAACACTGAAGCTTTCTTT. This chain links TRBV30 with TRBJ1-1; TRBD1 is a possible D gene (6 bases). This CDR3 contains 14 residues. Trimming took off 3 bases at V and 2 bases at J, with 13 bases between the two ends. Germline CDR1 GTSNPN, CDR2 SVGIG (reference sequence).

The V call is TRBV10-3, the J call TRBJ1-1; D not certain. V lost 7 bases and J lost 4, with 10 bases in between. Germline CDR1 and CDR2: ENHRY and SYGVKD. There are 12 residues in the CDR3. This chain's CDR3 is CAIKDGGTEAFF. The CDR3 region has the DNA TGTGCCATCAAGGACGGAGGCACTGAAGCTTTCTTT.

In regard to this clone: This sample also contains other DNA sequences that code for the same CDR3. V and J are TRBV12-3 or TRBV12-4 and TRBJ1-1; TRBD1 might be the D (5 bases). V lost 2 bases and J 3 bases, leaving 7 bases between the germline ends. This CDR3 region has 13 residues. The CDR3 loop is CASSLQGYTEAFF. The CDR3 coding sequence is TGTGCCAGCAGTTTACAGGGATACACTGAAGCTTTCTTT.

The sample holds one count of this clone. The CDR3 sequence is CASSLADSYNEQFF. The CDR3 DNA sequence: TGTGCCAGCAGTTTGGCAGACTCCTACAATGAGCAGTTCTTC. The V call is TRBV6-5, the J call TRBJ2-1; D remains unclear. Germline V gene sequence: CDR1 MNHEY, CDR2 SVGAGI. There are 14 residues in the CDR3. V was shortened by 4 bases and J by 0 bases, with 7 bases between the two germline ends.

The chain links TRBV7-8 to TRBJ1-5; maybe TRBD1 (5 bases). Trimming stripped 5 bases from V and 4 bases from J, with 18 bases between. Germline CDR1 reads SGHVS; CDR2 reads FQNEAQ. The CDR3 length is 16 residues. CDR3 region: CASSISYLAGNQPQHF. The DNA for the CDR3 is TGTGCCAGCAGCATTAGTTATCTGGCAGGGAATCAGCCCCAGCATTTT.

The chain joins TRBV2 to TRBJ2-1; 10 nucleotides match TRBD2. The CDR3 has 15 amino acids. The junction had 11 bases not matched to a gene; V was cut back by 7 bases and J by 8 bases. The germline gives CDR1 SNHLY, CDR2 FYNNEI. The DNA of the CDR3 is TGTGCCAGCAAGCAGCGGGGGGGCCTAGTGTATGAGCAGTTCTTC. It is translated as CASKQRGGLVYEQFF. Supplemented by reference TRBV2 and TRBJ2-1, the full variable domain reads EPEVTQTPSHQVTQMGQEVILRCVPISNHLYFYWYRQILGQKVEFLVSFYNNEISEKSEIFDDQFSVERPDGSNFTLKIRSTKLEDSAMYFCASKQRGGLVYEQFFGPGTRLTVL.

The V gene is TRBV2, the J gene TRBJ1-2, with 8 bases matching TRBD1. The germline V gene encodes CDR1 SNHLY and CDR2 FYNNEI. V lost 3 bases and J lost 4; bases outside the gene matches: 7. This CDR3 is 15 amino acids long. Here the CDR3 reads CASSETGALGYGYTF. The CDR3 coding sequence is TGTGCCAGCAGTGAGACAGGGGCTCTTGGCTATGGCTACACCTTC.

This clone appeared a single time. CDR3 sequence reads: CAWSRQVSNQPQHF. In DNA, the CDR3 is TGTGCCTGGAGTCGACAGGTTAGCAATCAGCCCCAGCATTTT. This chain joins TRBV30 and TRBJ1-5, with D perhaps matching TRBD1 (6 bases). Trimming stripped 2 bases from V and 0 bases from J, with 8 bases between. From germline, CDR1 is GTSNPN and CDR2 SVGIG (reference sequence). There are 14 residues in the CDR3.

The chain carries TRBV11-3 and TRBJ1-1, with D perhaps matching TRBD1 (5 bases). V lost 5 bases and J 1 base, leaving 11 bases between the germline ends. The CDR3 spans 14 residues. CDR1 and CDR2 (germline): SGHNT, YENEEA. CDR3: CASSGGDGNTEAFF. The CDR3 bases are TGTGCCAGCAGCGGAGGGGACGGGAACACTGAAGCTTTCTTT.

This rearrangement joins TRBV3-1 (or the pseudogene TRBV3-2) to TRBJ1-1; 8 bases align to TRBD1. After removal of 8 bases from V and 0 bases from J, the junction contained 17 bases not matched to a gene. This CDR3 contains 18 residues. The germline CDR1 and CDR2 sequences are LGHDT and YNNKEL (reference sequence). CDR3 in amino acids: CASGSRHRGTSMNTEAFF. As DNA, the CDR3 is TGTGCCAGCGGGTCACGACACAGGGGGACCTCGATGAACACTGAAGCTTTCTTT.

This chain links TRBV5-4 with TRBJ2-2, with 8 bases matching TRBD2. Trimming at V came to 3 bases and at J to 4 bases, leaving 14 bases not matched to a gene. The CDR3 extends over 18 amino acids. The germline V gene encodes CDR1 SGHNT and CDR2 YYREEE (reference sequence). CDR3 sequence reads: CASSSTGTRQFGTGELFF. CDR3 sequence (DNA): TGTGCCAGCAGCTCGACCGGGACTAGACAGTTTGGCACCGGGGAGCTGTTTTTT.

The J gene is TRBJ1-2, the V gene TRBV28; D may be TRBD1 (6 bases). Trimming stripped 4 bases from V and 2 bases from J, with 14 bases between. The CDR3 contains 15 residues. Germline V CDR1 and CDR2: MDHEN, SYDVKM. The CDR3 protein is CASSSRGGVNYGYTF. CDR3 sequence (DNA): TGTGCCAGCAGTTCCCGGGGGGGCGTAAACTATGGCTACACCTTC.

The chain joins TRBV28 to TRBJ2-7; D uncertain. The length of the CDR3 is 13 residues. The germline CDR1 and CDR2 sequences are MDHEN and SYDVKM. V shed 3 bases and J shed 4 bases, with 10 bases lying between them. The CDR3 reads CASSLAYLYEQYF. The CDR3 coding sequence is TGTGCCAGCAGTTTGGCATATCTGTACGAGCAGTACTTC.

The V gene is TRBV6-2 or TRBV6-3, the J gene TRBJ1-2; D gene unclear. Germline CDR1 and CDR2: MNHEY and SVGEGT. The length of the CDR3 is 11 residues. With 5 bases removed from V and 8 bases from J, the gap between germline ends came to 9 bases. CDR3 sequence: CASSASRGYTF. The CDR3 coding sequence is TGTGCCAGCAGTGCCTCGCGGGGCTACACCTTC.

The J gene is TRBJ2-2, the V gene TRBV2; 9 bases fit TRBD1. Losses at the gene ends were 6 bases for V and 1 base for J; bases not matched to a gene: 3. Germline-derived CDR1 and CDR2 are SNHLY and FYNNEI. This CDR3 region has 15 residues. DNA of the CDR3: TGTGCCAGCAGGGCGGACAGGGGGAACACCGGGGAGCTGTTTTTT. It translates to CASRADRGNTGELFF.